These T cell receptor beta chains were read from a single sample in a study of regulatory T cells in long-lasting Graves disease. TCRdb called the multiplex PCR reads again in MiXCR, with one record for every CDR3 protein. This table holds more than 350,000 distinct CDR3 sequences, about 21% found once. This specimen consisted of peripheral blood mononuclear cells (PBMCs), obtained when the disease was refractory, from a patient treated with antithyroid drugs. The receptor set was obtained from a female donor with Graves disease. The CDR3 runs from the conserved cysteine through the conserved F or W. Each record gives: clone size, J gene, D gene, V gene, CDR3 DNA, CDR3 protein. A D gene is named only where the DNA matches it firmly. Where a row states a size, it is once, few, many or the class of an expanded clone; other rows omit it.

>many|TRBJ2-5|-|TRBV28
TGTGCCAGCAGTTCCGCGGCCGGGGGCGGCCAAGAGACCCAGTACTTC
CASSSAAGGGQETQYF
>few|TRBJ1-6|-|TRBV20-1
TGCTCGAGCCTAGACCGGGGGAATTCACCCCTCCACTTT
CSSLDRGNSPLHF
>-|TRBJ2-2|-|TRBV6-1
TGTGCCAGCAGAATGACTAGTTACGGGGAGCTGTTTTTT
CASRMTSYGELFF
>many|TRBJ1-1|TRBD1|TRBV2
TGTGCCAGCAGTCCGAGGGGGCGTGGTGAAGCTTTCTTT
CASSPRGRGEAFF
>-|TRBJ2-4|-|TRBV19
TGTGCCAGTAGTACCTACGGGGTAGCCAAAAACATTCAGTGCTTC
CASSTYGVAKNIQCF
>-|TRBJ1-4|-|TRBV20-1
TGCAGTGCTAGGGGTTCCCTGCTCGGTGAAAAACTGTTTTTT
CSARGSLLGEKLFF
>few|TRBJ2-7|TRBD2|TRBV3-1
TGTGCCAGCAGCCTGGGACTAGCGTCCCACGAGCAGTACTTC
CASSLGLASHEQYF
>many|TRBJ2-7|-|TRBV6-2/TRBV6-3
TGTGCCAGCAGTTCCGCCGGATTTTACGAGCAGTACTTC
CASSSAGFYEQYF
>-|TRBJ2-2|-|TRBV3-1
TGTGCCAGCAGCCGGGACCCAAGGTCCGGGGAGCTGTTTTTT
CASSRDPRSGELFF
>many|TRBJ2-5|-|TRBV10-3
TGTGCCATCAGTGAGGGAAGGGCAGAGACCCAGTACTTC
CAISEGRAETQYF
>many|TRBJ2-5|-|TRBV7-2
TGTGCCAGCAGCTTAACTTATAGCGGAGAGACCCAGTACTTC
CASSLTYSGETQYF